This entry describes one T cell receptor (beta chain). Its cognate antigen is unknown. This entry comes from a study of OX40 agonist ivuxolimab in advanced cancers. Study-level findings and limits: The CD4+ and CD8+ T cells in the blood had expanded clonally by week 6 at 0.1 to 3.0 mg/kg.

Here immunoSEQ multiplex PCR was the method, and the copy in TCRdb shows in-frame clones only, minus some. The sample includes roughly 35,000 clones, about 78% of them seen just once. With 4 bases clipped from V and 4 bases from J, the junction kept 2 bases outside the gene matches. This CDR3 comprises 13 residues. The germline gives CDR1 LNHDA, CDR2 SQIVND (reference sequence). The receptor comes from an adult with an advanced solid tumor such as melanoma, head and neck, liver or kidney cancer. Sequenced material: CD4+ or CD8+ T cells sorted from blood, taken in a trial of the OX40 agonist ivuxolimab. This chain links TRBV19 with TRBJ2-7; 9 bases fit TRBD1. CDR3 in DNA: TGTGCCAGTAGTAGTGGACAGGGGTACGAGCAGTACTTC. As protein: CASSSGQGYEQYF.